A selection of T cell receptor beta chains follows, all from one sample in a study of cytomegalovirus exposure and HLA in healthy donors. Libraries were prepared by immunoSEQ multiplex PCR; TCRdb keeps only in-frame clonotypes and omits some of them. The data hold roughly 150,000 clones, with 73% observed a single time. Sequencing was performed on PBMCs. The source is a woman aged 18-29 years in good health and CMV-seropositive. Each CDR3 is given without its conserved first and last residue. The size entry is marked missing in some rows and otherwise reads once, few, many or a size class.

abundance,j_gene,v_gene,len,CDR3aa
.,TRBJ1-1,TRBV7-9,14,ASSKLRVAGDTEAF
.,TRBJ2-3,TRBV30,12,AWSVREGTDTQY
.,TRBJ2-6,TRBV30,12,AWRPGHGANVLT
.,TRBJ1-3,TRBV19,13,ASTSGYLSGNTIY
once,TRBJ2-3,TRBV7-9,12,ASSLGAATDTQY
.,TRBJ2-3,TRBV6-5,14,ASSYLRGASTDTQY
once,TRBJ2-5,TRBV4-2,14,ASSQADTEGQETQY
few,TRBJ1-6,TRBV27,13,ASSPWGVKESPLH
.,TRBJ2-1,TRBV9,15,ASSVDRRGASYNEQF
.,TRBJ2-7,TRBV10-3,12,AISEAGLHYEQY
once,TRBJ2-1,TRBV4-1,13,ASSHGLAVINEQF
.,TRBJ1-1,TRBV2,12,ASSEQGFNTEAF
few,TRBJ1-1,TRBV6-1,10,ASRRTNTEAF
.,TRBJ1-6,TRBV28,12,ASSLRDITSPLH
.,TRBJ2-1,TRBV9,14,ASSRPAGWDDNEQF
.,TRBJ2-6,TRBV19,12,ASSRPSGANVLT
.,TRBJ1-1,TRBV4-1,10,ASNQGNTEAF
.,TRBJ1-1,TRBV6-5,11,ASSYLSNTEAF
few,TRBJ2-3,TRBV25-1,13,ASSDSRGSTDTQY
few,TRBJ2-7,TRBV5-1,12,ASRIGQASYEQY
.,TRBJ2-7,TRBV27,12,ASWRAGLGYEQY
.,TRBJ1-1,TRBV6-5,11,ASSYNYHTEAF
.,TRBJ1-4,TRBV30,15,AWSGGQGATTNEKLF
.,TRBJ2-2,TRBV4-3,13,ASSDQGRGAGELF
.,TRBJ2-1,TRBV5-7,15,ASSLRQGQDGNNEQF
.,TRBJ1-3,TRBV7-2,11,ASSSGAGNTIY
.,TRBJ2-7,TRBV6-5,12,ASSYSGAGYEQY
few,TRBJ1-6,TRBV9,13,ASSVEGFLSSPLH
.,TRBJ1-2,TRBV28,13,ASSFRAGGGYGYT
.,TRBJ1-5,TRBV19,13,ASSLDRGRTQPQH
.,TRBJ2-5,TRBV18,15,ASSLSGTRVLQETQY
.,TRBJ2-3,TRBV7-8,13,ASSFGGGNTDTQY
.,TRBJ2-3,TRBV15,14,ATSREQGASTDTQY
.,TRBJ1-2,TRBV21-1,14,ASSSNGGRANYGYT
once,TRBJ1-4,TRBV7-9,14,ASSAGRDTFNEKLF
.,TRBJ2-6,TRBV7-2,17,ASSPKSGALISGANVLT
.,TRBJ2-3,TRBV12-5,10,ASGPPGDTQY
.,TRBJ2-5,TRBV18,13,ASSPGIGAGETQY
.,TRBJ2-5,TRBV30,11,AWSVAGQETQY
.,TRBJ2-7,TRBV11-2,13,ASSQQRGSLGEQY
once,TRBJ2-1,TRBV19,15,ASSIDKGSVSYNEQF
.,TRBJ1-4,TRBV5-1,15,ASSSGWTGSGSEKLF
.,TRBJ2-2,TRBV9,11,ASSVGGAGELF
few,TRBJ1-2,TRBV5-4,11,ASSPDSNYGYT
.,TRBJ1-1,TRBV4-3,13,ASSQDRGDGVEAF